This T cell receptor (beta chain) is drawn from a study of T cell responses to AZD1222 COVID-19 vaccine. Study results and caveats: Reports say nearly half of spike-specific TCRs go after unmutated variant regions. Repertoires in all cases were sampled only once the peak T cell response had passed. The number of AZD1222 recipients seropositive at baseline was only 6 or 7.

The repertoire was sequenced with immunoSEQ multiplex PCR; TCRdb's copy has only in-frame clones and lacks some. The table shows about 82,000 clones, with approximately 90% occurring only once. A note on this clone: Its antigen is not identified.

The CDR3 consists of 18 residues. The chain recombines TRBV21-1 with TRBJ1-4; no check of the table's D call, TRBD1, against the DNA was made. TRBV21-1 is shown as a pseudogene. The sequence came from an adult who received the AZD1222 COVID-19 vaccine. Sequenced material: peripheral blood, taken 28 days after the second AZD1222 dose. This CDR3 reads CASSEKGMGTVRGEKLFF. CDR3 coding DNA: TGTGCCAGCAGCGAAAAGGGGATGGGGACAGTGCGGGGTGAAAAACTGTTTTTT.